This T cell receptor beta chain is drawn from a study of blood T cell repertoires in COVID-19. The overall study: Samples came from the United States, Italy and Spain, spanning acute and convalescent COVID-19. T cells, B-cell-depleted T cells, or PBMCs supplied cDNA or gDNA.

In the study's own analysis: Cell counts per sample came from amplifying reference gene primers. Clones were read by immunoSEQ multiplex PCR, and TCRdb kept only the in-frame ones, dropping some. V and J calls and clone size are as listed in that table; D and trimming were resolved from the DNA. The sample lists about 180,000 clones, roughly 84% occurring once. V lost 0 bases to trimming and J lost 4 bases, with 7 bases between them. The CDR3 is made up of 13 amino acids. The V gene's germline CDR1 is SGDLS and CDR2 YYNGEE. The clonotype originates from a woman of 80 years or more with acute or convalescent COVID-19. Sequences were obtained from peripheral blood. The chain employs TRBV9 and TRBJ1-2; TRBD1 might be the D (5 bases). The CDR3 bases are TGTGCCAGCAGCGTAGGTAGGGGCTATGGCTACACCTTC. Translating it yields CASSVGRGYGYTF.